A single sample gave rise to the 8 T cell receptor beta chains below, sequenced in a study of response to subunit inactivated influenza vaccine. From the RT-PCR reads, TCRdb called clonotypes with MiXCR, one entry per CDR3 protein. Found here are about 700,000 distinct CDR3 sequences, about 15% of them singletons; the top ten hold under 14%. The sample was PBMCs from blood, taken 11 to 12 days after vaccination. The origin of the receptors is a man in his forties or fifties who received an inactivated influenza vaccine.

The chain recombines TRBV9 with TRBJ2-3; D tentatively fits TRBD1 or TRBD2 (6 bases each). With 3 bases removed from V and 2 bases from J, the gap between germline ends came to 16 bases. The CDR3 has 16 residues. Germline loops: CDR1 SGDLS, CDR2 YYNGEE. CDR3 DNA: TGTGCCAGCAGCGCGGGAGCCGGGGGCCCCACAGATACGCAGTATTTT. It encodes CASSAGAGGPTDTQYF.

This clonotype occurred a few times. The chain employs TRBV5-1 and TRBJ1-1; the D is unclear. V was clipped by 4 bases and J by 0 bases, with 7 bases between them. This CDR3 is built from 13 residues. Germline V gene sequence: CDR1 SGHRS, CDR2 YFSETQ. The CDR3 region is CASSVTLNTEAFF. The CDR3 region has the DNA TGCGCCAGCAGCGTAACACTGAACACTGAAGCTTTCTTT.

CDR3 residues: CASSEGTVGSPLHF. The DNA of the CDR3 is TGTGCCAGCAGTGAGGGGACAGTGGGATCACCCCTCCACTTT. This rearrangement joins TRBV2 to TRBJ1-6; 7 bases align to TRBD1. The V gene end was trimmed by 3 bases and the J gene end by 10 bases; junction bases not matched to a gene: 6. Germline CDR1 is SNHLY and CDR2 is FYNNEI. The CDR3 is 14 amino acids.

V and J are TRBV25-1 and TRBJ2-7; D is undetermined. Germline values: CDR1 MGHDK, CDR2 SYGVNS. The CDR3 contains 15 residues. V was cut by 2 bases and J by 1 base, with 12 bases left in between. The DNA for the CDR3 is TGTGCCAGCAGTGAAGGGTTGGGCAGGTCCTACGAGCAGTACTTC. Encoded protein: CASSEGLGRSYEQYF.

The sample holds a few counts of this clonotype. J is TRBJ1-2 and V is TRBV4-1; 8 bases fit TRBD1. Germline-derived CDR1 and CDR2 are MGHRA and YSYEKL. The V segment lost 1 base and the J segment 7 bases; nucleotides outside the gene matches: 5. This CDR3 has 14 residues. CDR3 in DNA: TGCGCCAGCAGCCAAGTCGTCAGGGGGCCTGGCTACACCTTC. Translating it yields CASSQVVRGPGYTF.

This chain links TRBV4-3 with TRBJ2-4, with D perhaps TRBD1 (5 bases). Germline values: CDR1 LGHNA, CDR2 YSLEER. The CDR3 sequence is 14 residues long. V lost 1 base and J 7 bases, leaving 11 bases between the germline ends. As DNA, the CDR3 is TGCGCCAGCAGCCAAGGGACAAGGGTGAACATTCAGTACTTC. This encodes CASSQGTRVNIQYF.

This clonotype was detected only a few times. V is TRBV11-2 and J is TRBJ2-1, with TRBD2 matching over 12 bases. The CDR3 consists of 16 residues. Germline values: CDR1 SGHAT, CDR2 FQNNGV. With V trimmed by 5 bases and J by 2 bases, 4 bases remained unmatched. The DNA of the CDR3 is TGTGCCAGCAGCAAGACTAGCGGGAGAGCCTACAATGAGCAGTTCTTC. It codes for CASSKTSGRAYNEQFF.

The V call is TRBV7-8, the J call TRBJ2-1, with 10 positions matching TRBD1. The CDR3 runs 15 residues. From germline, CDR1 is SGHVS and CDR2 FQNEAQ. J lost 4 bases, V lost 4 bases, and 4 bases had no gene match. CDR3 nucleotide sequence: TGTGCCAGCAGCTCCCGGGACAGGGGATACAATGAGCAGTTCTTC. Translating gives CASSSRDRGYNEQFF. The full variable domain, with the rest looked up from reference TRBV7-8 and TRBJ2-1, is GAGVSQSPRYKVAKRGQDVALRCDPISGHVSLFWYQQALGQGPEFLTYFQNEAQLDKSGLPSDRFFAERPEGSVSTLKIQRTQQEDSAVYLCASSSRDRGYNEQFFGPGTRLTVL.